The entry that follows covers one TCR beta chain sequence. This clone came up a few times. Its recognized antigen is unknown. Per-base quality was not reported, and no clone a single base away is much larger than it. The library was produced with the immunoSEQ multiplex PCR assay. A mixture of 60 forward primers for TCR Vbeta segments and 13 reverse primers for TCR Jbeta segments was used in the multiplex PCR. A multiplex PCR assay on genomic DNA amplified the CDR3 region of rearranged TCR beta genes. Amplified TCR beta libraries were sequenced as 87-base-pair reads on the Illumina HiSeq System. Concerning the study's data processing: In a later analysis, 70 million to 95 million unique TCR beta chains were counted across the roughly 670 repertoires, and roughly 11 million of these chains were shared by at least two donors. A nearest-neighbor algorithm error-corrected the raw reads and collapsed the reads into unique sequences, merging closely related sequences to remove PCR and sequencing errors. Alignment of CDR3 sequences to IMGT reference sequences was used to assign V, D and J gene segments. Each retained sequence needed at least a six-nucleotide match to both a V gene segment and a J gene segment. Rearrangements were called productive when the CDR3 lacked stop codons and stayed in frame with V and J; all others were non-productive. Following IMGT convention, CDR3 was defined as the stretch from the second conserved V-encoded cysteine up to the conserved J-encoded phenylalanine. The earlier analysis of 587 of the donors excluded any sequence lacking an unambiguous match to a single V gene segment. An earlier analysis of about 600 of the donors called V segments functional above 56.7% productive rearrangements and segregating when the between-donor standard deviation exceeded 5%. A statistical classification framework was built to diagnose cytomegalovirus status from the catalog of TCR beta chain sequences. V and J gene assignment, in a later analysis, came from comparing TCR nucleotide sequences with IMGT/GENE-DB human TR gene sequences. In a later analysis, CDR3 sequences and most-parsimonious VDJ recombination scenarios were assigned using the TCRdist pipeline. A later analysis defined each TCR beta chain by its CDR3 amino acid sequence plus V-gene family, and excluded reads lacking a unique V-gene family. To address suspected cross-contamination and a sequencing artifact, a later analysis removed approximately 590 highly shared, low-generation-probability nucleotide sequences. A later analysis calculated a clonal expansion index for each public chain from normalized within-repertoire ranks of inferred template counts. Generation probabilities in a later analysis came from a VDJ recombination model fitted to out-of-frame rearrangements, and those results were checked against IGoR. Hypergeometric tests were used in a later analysis to score TCR-TCR, TCR-HLA and TCR-CMV co-occurrence, with a repertoire-size bias correction applied to the TCR pairs. False discovery rates were estimated in a later analysis by permuting HLA or CMV assignments 20 times. A later analysis grouped co-occurring TCRs with DBSCAN, adding TCRdist sequence similarity when clustering within HLA-allele-positive subsets. Repertoires with fewer than 30,000 or more than 120,000 public chains, plus five repertoires with anomalous nucleotide sharing, were excluded from co-occurrence clustering. TCRdb provides this immuneACCESS table in a form limited to in-frame rearrangements. Some clones are lacking; in checked studies, under half of them reflect an unresolved V gene, and why the rest are absent is not known. V, J and clone size are taken as reported in that table, and D and trimming were inferred from the DNA itself. Across this sample there are roughly 120,000 clones, with 70% to 80% seen only once. Over 1.5% of the sample rests with the top ten.

In total, 500 to 700 healthy bone marrow donors made up the cohort. At the time of sampling, every cohort member was nominally healthy, though immune exposures that went unrecorded were likely present. The donor tested CMV seronegative and was one of the 352 seronegative cohort members. A peripheral blood sample was provided by each donor, and peripheral blood mononuclear cells were used for TCR beta sequencing. The Qiagen DNeasy Blood Extraction Kit was used to extract genomic DNA from the blood cell samples. This sample was taken from a study of cytomegalovirus exposure and HLA in healthy donors (dated by TCRdb to 2017 to 2019). In terms of the full investigation: An earlier analysis of some 600 of the donors reported 276 Gb of sequence data and approximately 120 million unique TCR beta sequences obtained from about 200 million T cells. An early release that covered 640 HLA-typed donors contained about 300 gigabases of sequencing data and 70 million to 100 million unique TCR sequences. The genetic ancestry cluster associated with self-reported Caucasian donors included about 81% of the 300 to 450 genotyped donors. The aim of the study was to test whether cataloging public T cell receptors could identify signatures of past pathogen exposure. The study used immunosequencing to profile the T cell repertoires of approximately 690 subjects and linked those repertoires to cytomegalovirus serostatus. Along with the approximately 620-subject first cohort, a separate validation cohort of around 120 different subjects was used. To predict cytomegalovirus infection status, the study combined high-throughput TCR immunosequencing, statistical association of individual TCRs with disease status, and machine learning. A later analysis re-examined previously published TCR beta repertoires from roughly 650 donors and added high-resolution HLA genotyping to investigate patterns of TCR occurrence. Rather than drawing on any new phenotypic data, the later analysis identified candidate immune exposures from TCR beta sequences and the way those sequences occurred across donors. To decide whether each TCR beta V gene segment behaved as functional or pseudogenic, an earlier analysis of approximately 620 of the donors relied on high-throughput TCR beta sequencing. Donor age, sex, ethnicity and CMV serostatus were collected together with the repertoire data. Genome-wide SNP genotypes for about 55% of the 666 donors were used in a later genetic analysis, which treated that subset as a discovery cohort. Every repertoire in the discovery cohort had been generated on one and the same sequencing platform. Both class I and class II loci were covered by HLA typing, at four-digit resolution. The number of typed donors differed by locus: about 620-640 for A, B, C, DRB1 and DQB1; roughly 510 for DQA1; roughly 600 for DPA1; and around 450 for DPB1. About five DR-DQ haplotypes were treated as single units for association and clustering because of strong linkage in the cohort. On average, 235,054 unique TCR beta nucleotide sequences were sequenced per donor among a few hundred genotyped donors of the cohort, with approximately 18% of those sequences being non-productive.

Via the germline V gene, CDR1 is SGHVS and CDR2 FQNEAQ. Measured from the cysteine to the phenylalanine, the CDR3 is 14 residues long. CDR3 DNA is the only sequence kept; it has 42 bases, read in frame from the first base. The V end loses 5 bases and the J end loses 7 bases, and a stretch of 12 bases separates them. Study-wide findings and limitations: When HLA alleles, especially DR and DQ, strongly co-occurred, TCR associations were difficult to assign to individual alleles. According to a later analysis, TCR association rates differed among HLA loci, with DRB1 alleles showing the most associated TCRs and HLA-C alleles showing the fewest. The presence/absence analyses assumed that sequencing depth was roughly uniform across donors, and that assumption may not be true. The earlier analysis of about 600 of the donors excluded roughly 17 rarely observed V segments, including chromosome 9 orphons, because counts were too low. A few of the identified cytomegalovirus-associated TCR beta chains were confirmed in vitro to be specific for cytomegalovirus antigens. A later analysis reported that several top co-occurrence clusters appeared linked to parvovirus B19, influenza, CMV and Epstein-Barr virus. The only immune exposure information available for the cohort was CMV serostatus. A later genetic analysis reported fewer N-insertions in productive TCRs among donors in an Asian-associated ancestry cluster than the roughly 700-donor mean. Linkage disequilibrium might explain the correlated functional status among segregating V segments, but an unknown experimental factor could not be excluded. At a false discovery rate of 0.05, a later analysis linked fewer than 20,000 TCR beta sequences to specific HLA alleles. In a later analysis, HLA-associated TCR beta chains were found to be more clonally expanded and to have lower generation probabilities than equally common non-associated chains. Across donors, most TCR sequences were observed very rarely, whereas some public TCRs were present in many individuals. Broadly in line with IMGT annotations, most TCR beta V segments showed up in productive rearrangements about 87% or about 30% of the time in an earlier analysis of approximately 640 of the donors. V-gene and J-gene trimming of TCR beta chains was associated with a missense DCLRE1C variant in a later genetic analysis, and the association was replicated in an independent cohort. According to a later analysis, most CMV-associated TCR beta chains appeared to be HLA-restricted, and the HLA associations seemed to be driven largely by CMV exposure. In this cohort, only TCR beta chains were sequenced, and detectable features were limited by the absence of alpha or paired-chain data. The 87-base-pair reads could not distinguish some IMGT-functional V segments, including TRBV6-2 and TRBV6-3, so those segments were excluded. A cluster of highly shared sequence variants was judged likely to represent a technical artifact of the sequencing pipeline. Because HLA typing was missing for some donors at each locus, association tests included only the typed subset. Cytomegalovirus status was reported to be diagnosed by the classifier with high specificity and sensitivity in both the original and validation cohorts. The study gave a list of 150 to 200 TCR beta chains associated with cytomegalovirus. The authors suggested that the approach could potentially be generalized to other disease states and immunological phenotypes. A further reported finding was that TCR beta sequences accurately predicted the HLA-A and HLA-B alleles for most subjects in the first cohort.

This clonotype originated in a woman between 18 and 30 years old in good health and CMV-seronegative. Material for sequencing was PBMCs. The V gene is TRBV7-8 and the J gene is TRBJ1-6; TRBD1 is a possible D gene, resting on 5 matching bases. The CDR3 has the sequence CASSDRGSNSPLHF. The sequenced DNA is TGTGCCAGCAGCGACCGGGGGTCAAATTCACCCCTCCACTTT. Full variable domain (CDR3 extended with the reference TRBV7-8 and TRBJ1-6 proteins): GAGVSQSPRYKVAKRGQDVALRCDPISGHVSLFWYQQALGQGPEFLTYFQNEAQLDKSGLPSDRFFAERPEGSVSTLKIQRTQQEDSAVYLCASSDRGSNSPLHFGNGTRLTVT.